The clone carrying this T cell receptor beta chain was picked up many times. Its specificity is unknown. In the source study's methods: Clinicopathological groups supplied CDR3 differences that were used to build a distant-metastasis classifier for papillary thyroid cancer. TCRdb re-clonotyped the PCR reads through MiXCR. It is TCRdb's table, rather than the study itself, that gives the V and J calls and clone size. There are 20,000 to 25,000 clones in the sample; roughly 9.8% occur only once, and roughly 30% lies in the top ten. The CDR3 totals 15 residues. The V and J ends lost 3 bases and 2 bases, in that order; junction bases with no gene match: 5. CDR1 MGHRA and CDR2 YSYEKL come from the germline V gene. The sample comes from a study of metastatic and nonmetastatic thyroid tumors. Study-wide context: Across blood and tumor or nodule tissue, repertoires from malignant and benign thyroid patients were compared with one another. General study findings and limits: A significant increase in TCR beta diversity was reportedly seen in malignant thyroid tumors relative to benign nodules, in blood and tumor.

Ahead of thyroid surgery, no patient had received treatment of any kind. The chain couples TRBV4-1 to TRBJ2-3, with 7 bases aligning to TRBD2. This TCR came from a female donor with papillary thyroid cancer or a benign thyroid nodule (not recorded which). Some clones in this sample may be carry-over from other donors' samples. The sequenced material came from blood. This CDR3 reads CASSQWTRSTDTQYF. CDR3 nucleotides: TGCGCCAGCAGCCAGTGGACTAGATCCACAGATACGCAGTATTTT.